These 17 T cell receptor beta chains were all obtained from the same sample, sequenced in a study of cytomegalovirus exposure and HLA in healthy donors. Assay used: immunoSEQ multiplex PCR; TCRdb lists only in-frame clones, some missing. The table has 200,000 to 300,000 clones, just under 90% seen once; the top ten hold about 2.8%. Source material: PBMCs. All receptors derive from a man between 18 and 29 years old in good health and CMV-seronegative.

The chain joins TRBV19 to TRBJ2-7; a possible D gene is TRBD2 (6 bases). The V and J ends lost 5 bases and 3 bases respectively, with 14 bases between them. Germline-derived CDR1 and CDR2 are LNHDA and SQIVND (reference sequence). This CDR3 has 14 amino acids. DNA for the CDR3: TGTGCCAGTAGTCCTTGGGGGGACCTCTACGAGCAGTACTTC. Residues: CASSPWGDLYEQYF.

This chain joins TRBV4-3 and TRBJ1-1; D is unclear. Trimming left V 0 bases short and J 3 bases short, with 8 bases between. The germline V gene has CDR1 LGHNA and CDR2 YSLEER. The CDR3 extends over 14 amino acids. The CDR3 bases are TGCGCCAGCAGCCAAGACAGGAAATACACTGAAGCTTTCTTT. Amino acids: CASSQDRKYTEAFF.

The CDR3 sequence: CASSLTGLPAAFF. CDR3 bases: TGTGCCAGCAGTTTGACAGGCCTCCCTGCTGCTTTCTTT. The rearrangement joins TRBV6-1 to TRBJ1-1; maybe TRBD1 (6 bases). Germline V gives CDR1 MNHNS, CDR2 SASEGT. Trimming left V 5 bases short and J 11 bases short, with 18 bases between. The CDR3 is 13 amino acids.

The chain recombines TRBV11-3 with TRBJ2-3, with 7 positions matching TRBD1. Germline V CDR1 and CDR2: SGHNT, YENEEA. The junction had 3 bases not matched to a gene; V was cut back by 5 bases and J by 1 base. The CDR3 covers 14 residues. CDR3 in amino acids: CASSQGDGTDTQYF. CDR3 DNA: TGTGCCAGCAGCCAGGGGGACGGCACAGATACGCAGTATTTT.

This chain connects TRBV14 to TRBJ2-7; tentatively, D is TRBD2 (6 bases). CDR1 SGHDN and CDR2 FVKESK come from the germline V gene. The V end lost 4 bases, the J end lost 6 bases, and 16 bases lay between the germline ends. The CDR3 spans 14 residues. The CDR3, as DNA: TGTGCCAGCAGCCCCATAATGGTCGGGGGCGAGCAGTACTTC. It encodes CASSPIMVGGEQYF.

CDR3 sequence (DNA): TGTGCCAGCAGCGATATGACAGGGCCGAATGGCTACACCTTC. Encoded protein: CASSDMTGPNGYTF. This rearrangement joins TRBV6-1 to TRBJ1-2; 7 bases fit TRBD1. Trimming at V came to 6 bases and at J to 6 bases, leaving 10 bases not matched to a gene. The CDR3 spans 14 residues. Germline CDR1 is MNHNS and CDR2 is SASEGT.

V gene TRBV6-1 combines with J gene TRBJ2-7; D is unresolved. Trimming took 2 bases from V and 0 from J, leaving 8 bases between them. The CDR3 is 14 amino acids. The germline CDR1 and CDR2 sequences are MNHNS and SASEGT. CDR3 nucleotide sequence: TGTGCCAGCAGTGAACTCCTAGGCTCCTACGAGCAGTACTTC. Protein product: CASSELLGSYEQYF.

The chain combines TRBV4-1 with TRBJ2-1; 7 positions agree with TRBD2. The CDR3 covers 15 residues. Germline CDR1 reads MGHRA; CDR2 reads YSYEKL. J lost 7 bases, V lost 1 base, and 7 bases had no gene match. The CDR3 DNA is TGCGCCAGCAGCCAAGGAATTAGCGGGTCGAATGAGCAGTTCTTC. It translates to CASSQGISGSNEQFF.

This clone was seen only once. V is TRBV27 and J is TRBJ2-2; TRBD1 aligns across 7 bases. CDR3 length: 16 amino acids. J was trimmed by 7 bases and V by 4 bases; bases with no gene match: 12. Germline assignment: CDR1 MNHEY and CDR2 SMNVEV (reference sequence). The CDR3 DNA follows: TGTGCCAGCAGTTCCACCGGGACAGATGGATTCGGGGAGCTGTTTTTT. Translated, it gives CASSSTGTDGFGELFF.

The CDR3 sequence: CASSDRRETQYF. The CDR3 region has the DNA TGTGCCAGCAGTGATCGGAGAGAGACCCAGTACTTC. The rearrangement joins TRBV6-1 to TRBJ2-5; D is unresolved. V shed 3 bases and J shed 4 bases, with 6 bases lying between them. CDR1 is MNHNS and CDR2 is SASEGT in the germline V gene. The CDR3 is 12 amino acids.

The chain recombines TRBV10-3 with TRBJ1-2, with 7 bases fitting TRBD1. Germline assignment: CDR1 ENHRY and CDR2 SYGVKD. The length of the CDR3 is 14 residues. After removal of 10 bases from V and 2 bases from J, the junction contained 10 bases not matched to a gene. The CDR3 protein is CATTGQVSNYGYTF. The CDR3 DNA is TGTGCCACCACTGGACAGGTTTCCAACTATGGCTACACCTTC.

The chain has TRBV30 and TRBJ2-1, with D maybe TRBD1 (5 bases). V was pared by 6 bases and J by 1 base, with 10 bases between. Germline V gene data show CDR1 as GTSNPN and CDR2 as SVGIG (reference sequence). This CDR3 region has 13 residues. The CDR3 DNA reads TGTGCCTGTACCCCAGGGTCCTACAATGAGCAGTTCTTC. This sequence encodes CACTPGSYNEQFF.

The chain links TRBV2 to TRBJ2-1; 7 bases match TRBD2. Germline CDR1 and CDR2: SNHLY and FYNNEI. Losses at the gene ends were 11 bases for V and 5 bases for J; bases not matched to a gene: 12. The CDR3 is 14 residues long. The CDR3 spells CAGELGREDNEQFF. For the CDR3, the DNA is TGTGCCGGGGAACTGGGGAGGGAGGACAATGAGCAGTTCTTC.

This clone appeared once. The rearrangement uses TRBV7-4 and TRBJ1-5, with 8 nucleotides matching TRBD1. The J segment lost 6 bases and the V segment lost 1 base, leaving 5 bases of the junction unmatched. Germline V gene sequence: CDR1 SGHVT, CDR2 SQSDAQ. This CDR3 region has 15 residues. Here the CDR3 reads CASSLDQGACQPQHF. The CDR3 coding sequence is TGTGCCAGCAGCTTAGACCAGGGGGCTTGTCAGCCCCAGCATTTT.

This sequence joins TRBV7-2 and TRBJ1-2, with 9 bases that match TRBD1. V lost 1 base and J lost 4; bases outside the gene matches: 1. Germline V CDR1 and CDR2: SGHTA, FQGNSA. The CDR3 runs 14 residues. This chain's CDR3 is CASSLDRGPYGYTF. The CDR3 DNA follows: TGTGCCAGCAGCTTAGACAGGGGGCCCTATGGCTACACCTTC.

The CDR3 sequence is CASSLGQGDGYTF. DNA of the CDR3: TGCGCCAGCAGCTTGGGACAGGGCGACGGCTACACCTTC. The V and J genes are TRBV5-1 and TRBJ1-2; 7 nucleotides line up with TRBD1. Germline-derived CDR1 and CDR2 are SGHRS and YFSETQ. Unmatched junction bases numbered 4, after V lost 0 bases and J lost 8 bases. This CDR3 is 13 amino acids long.

The chain has TRBV5-5 and TRBJ2-1, with D maybe TRBD2 (6 bases). Looked up from germline, CDR1 is SGHKS and CDR2 is YYEKEE (reference sequence). The CDR3 length is 16 residues. The V end was cut by 2 bases, the J end by 0 bases, with 12 bases between. Here the CDR3 DNA reads TGTGCCAGCAGCTTCTTAGCGGTGAACTCCTACAATGAGCAGTTCTTC. Its protein product is CASSFLAVNSYNEQFF. The entire variable domain, with the rest obtained from reference TRBV5-5 and TRBJ2-1, is as follows: DAGVTQSPTHLIKTRGQQVTLRCSPISGHKSVSWYQQVLGQGPQFIFQYYEKEERGRGNFPDRFSARQFPNYSSELNVNALLLGDSALYLCASSFLAVNSYNEQFFGPGTRLTVL.